Following are 28 T cell receptor beta chains from one sample sequenced in a study of CD8+CD57+ T cells in acquired aplastic anemia. Whoever was chosen for sequencing had shown CD8+CD57+ cell expansion by flow cytometry. Using genomic DNA as the template, TCR beta VDJ and CDR3 profiling was carried out. TCRdb reprocessed the reads via MiXCR and lists one record per CDR3 protein. The sample shows 400,000 to 600,000 distinct CDR3 sequences, around 30% of them seen only once. Sample: sorted CD4+, CD8+, or CD8+CD57+ T cells (not recorded which) from PBMCs. The receptor source for this set is a human donor with aplastic anemia.

In this sample, this clonotype turned up a few times. The V and J genes are TRBV7-2 and TRBJ1-1; D perhaps matches TRBD1 (5 bases). The CDR3 consists of 15 residues. Germline CDR1 reads SGHTA; CDR2 reads FQGNSA. V lost 7 bases and J 0 bases, leaving 15 bases between the germline ends. DNA of the CDR3: TGTGCCAGCACCCGAGGGGACTTCCTGAACACTGAAGCTTTCTTT. It translates to CASTRGDFLNTEAFF.

The J gene is TRBJ2-5, the V gene TRBV15, with D possibly TRBD2 on 6 matching bases. Germline V CDR1 and CDR2: LNHNV, YYDKDF (reference sequence). The V and J ends lost 5 bases and 2 bases respectively, with 21 bases between them. The CDR3 consists of 17 residues. The CDR3 reads CATSGGAAGSRQETQYF. The CDR3 bases are TGTGCCACCAGCGGCGGGGCGGCAGGCTCCAGACAAGAGACCCAGTACTTC. Variable domain in full (rest from reference TRBV15 and TRBJ2-5): DAMVIQNPRYQVTQFGKPVTLSCSQTLNHNVMYWYQQKSSQAPKLLFHYYDKDFNNEADTPDNFQSRRPNTSFCFLDIRSPGLGDTAMYLCATSGGAAGSRQETQYFGPGTRLLVL.

The sample holds many counts of this clonotype. The chain employs TRBV19 and TRBJ1-1; D gene unclear. V lost 6 bases, J lost 1 base, and 12 bases lay in between. CDR3 length: 14 amino acids. CDR1 is LNHDA, CDR2 SQIVND, per germline (reference sequence). This chain's CDR3 is CASSPQPGNTEAFF. As DNA, the CDR3 is TGTGCCAGTAGCCCTCAACCAGGGAACACTGAAGCTTTCTTT.

Of note for this clonotype: A much more abundant neighbour one base away suggests this may be a read error. The chain carries TRBV24-1 and TRBJ2-5; 8 nucleotides align to TRBD2. Germline-derived CDR1 and CDR2 are KGHDR and SFDVKD. The CDR3 runs 15 residues. CDR3 DNA sequence: TGTGCCACCAGTGCCGGACGGGGGGGCCCTGAGACCAAGTACTTC. It specifies CATSAGRGGPETKYF.

On this clonotype itself: A read error is likely, as this CDR3 ends without the conserved phenylalanine or tryptophan. The genes are TRBV12-3 or TRBV12-4 and TRBJ1-1, with D possibly TRBD1 on 6 matching bases. The CDR3 extends over 14 amino acids. The V end lost 4 bases, the J end lost 3 bases, and 12 bases lay between the germline ends. CDR3 sequence reads: CASSWRGADTEAFS. Written as DNA, the CDR3 is TGTGCCAGCAGTTGGCGGGGGGCCGACACTGAAGCTTTCTCT.

Many counts were recorded for this clonotype. The chain recombines TRBV19 with TRBJ1-1; possibly TRBD1 for D (5 bases). V was trimmed by 6 bases and J by 5 bases, leaving 13 bases between them. The CDR3 extends over 13 amino acids. Germline CDR1 is LNHDA and CDR2 is SQIVND (reference sequence). The DNA for the CDR3 is TGTGCCAGTAGCCCCAGGGTAGTAACTGAAGCTTTCTTT. As protein: CASSPRVVTEAFF.

This clonotype was counted many times. The V gene is TRBV9, the J gene TRBJ2-7; D unclear. The CDR3 totals 14 residues. Germline-derived CDR1 and CDR2 are SGDLS and YYNGEE. The V and J ends lost 0 bases and 2 bases respectively, with 9 bases between them. The CDR3 loop is CASSVGTMTYEQYF. CDR3 nucleotides: TGTGCCAGCAGCGTAGGTACCATGACCTACGAGCAGTACTTC.

V and J are TRBV5-4 and TRBJ2-7, with 8 bases fitting TRBD2. Germline loops: CDR1 SGHNT, CDR2 YYREEE (reference sequence). Trimming took 1 base from V and 7 from J; bases not matched to a gene: 7. The CDR3 totals 14 residues. The CDR3 region is CASSLYSGSGEQYF. In DNA, the CDR3 is TGTGCCAGCAGCTTGTACAGCGGGAGTGGTGAGCAGTACTTC.

This clonotype has at least ten counts. The chain combines TRBV2 with TRBJ2-7; TRBD2 matches 13 bases. CDR3 size: 18 residues. The germline gives CDR1 SNHLY, CDR2 FYNNEI. V gave up 4 bases and J gave up 5 bases; unmatched junction bases: 14. CDR3 nucleotides: TGTGCCAGCAGTGCGGGACTAGCGGGGTTGGGTAGGTCCCACGAGCAGTACTTC. Its translation: CASSAGLAGLGRSHEQYF.

In its sample, this clonotype was seen a few times. The chain couples TRBV19 to TRBJ1-5; D gene uncertain. The CDR3 is 17 residues long. Germline loops: CDR1 LNHDA, CDR2 SQIVND (reference sequence). V shed 4 bases and J shed 1 base, with 17 bases lying between them. CDR3: CASSNIFGGESNQPQHF. The CDR3 DNA is TGTGCCAGTAGTAACATTTTTGGCGGCGAGAGCAATCAGCCCCAGCATTTT.

This clonotype was seen a handful of times. The rearrangement joins TRBV7-3 to TRBJ2-3, with D unresolved. Germline CDR1 is SGHTA and CDR2 is FQGTGA. The CDR3 contains 13 residues. V was trimmed by 3 bases and J by 1 base, leaving 5 bases between them. In DNA, the CDR3 is TGTGCCAGCAGCTTGAAGGGCACAGATACGCAGTATTTT. It specifies CASSLKGTDTQYF. Combining the CDR3 with reference TRBV7-3 and TRBJ2-3 gives the whole variable domain GAGVSQTPSNKVTEKGKYVELRCDPISGHTALYWYRQSLGQGPEFLIYFQGTGAADDSGLPNDRFFAVRPEGSVSTLKIQRTERGDSAVYLCASSLKGTDTQYFGPGTRLTVL.

The chain couples TRBV6-2 or TRBV6-3 to TRBJ1-6; 7 bases match TRBD1. The germline V gene has CDR1 MNHEY and CDR2 SVGEGT. The CDR3 length is 18 residues. After removal of 5 bases from V and 0 bases from J, the junction contained 10 bases not matched to a gene. The CDR3 nucleotides are TGTGCCAGCAGTCACCGACAGGGAGTTAACTCCTATAATTCACCCCTCCACTTT. Protein sequence: CASSHRQGVNSYNSPLHF.

Ten or more counts support this clonotype. The chain has TRBV7-9 and TRBJ1-2; TRBD1 matches at 7 bases. Germline assignment: CDR1 SEHNR and CDR2 FQNEAQ (reference sequence). The CDR3 covers 14 residues. Trimming removed 5 bases from V and 7 bases from J; junction bases left unmatched: 10. The CDR3 region is CASSLQDRPSGYTF. DNA of the CDR3: TGTGCCAGCAGCCTCCAGGACAGGCCTAGTGGCTACACCTTC.

This clonotype occurred a few times. This sequence joins TRBV5-6 and TRBJ2-1; 8 bases agree with TRBD2. This CDR3 region has 16 residues. V trimming: 5 bases; J trimming: 4 bases; junction bases outside the gene matches: 11. Looked up from germline, CDR1 is SGHDT and CDR2 is YYEEEE. The CDR3: CASREGISGIYNEQFF. CDR3 in DNA: TGTGCCAGCAGAGAGGGAATTAGCGGGATTTACAATGAGCAGTTCTTC.

The chain uses TRBV25-1 and TRBJ2-2; no reliable D call. This CDR3 comprises 12 residues. Looked up from germline, CDR1 is MGHDK and CDR2 is SYGVNS. The V end was cut by 6 bases, the J end by 6 bases, with 8 bases between. CDR3 in amino acids: CASSGDAGELFF. For the CDR3, the DNA is TGTGCCAGCAGCGGAGACGCCGGGGAGCTGTTTTTT.

CDR3 coding DNA: TGTGCCTGGAGCCTCCTTTGGGGTGGGACCCCTAACAATGAGCAGTTCTTC. Translation gives CAWSLLWGGTPNNEQFF. V gene TRBV30 combines with J gene TRBJ2-1; D is perhaps TRBD1 or TRBD2 (5 bases each). Germline CDR1 is GTSNPN and CDR2 is SVGIG (reference sequence). CDR3 length equals 17 residues. Trimming cost V 3 bases and J 5 bases, with 23 bases left between them.

The J gene is TRBJ2-3, the V gene TRBV12-3 or TRBV12-4; 12 bases agree with TRBD2. The CDR3 has 15 amino acids. The trim removed 6 bases at V and 3 bases at J, leaving 4 bases unmatched. The CDR3 bases are TGTGCCAGCAGCACTAGCGGGGGGTCGACAGATACGCAGTATTTT. It translates to CASSTSGGSTDTQYF.

This chain links TRBV4-3 with TRBJ1-1; TRBD1 agrees at 11 bases. Germline-derived CDR1 and CDR2 are LGHNA and YSLEER. V lost 1 base and J lost 3; bases outside the gene matches: 4. The CDR3 is made up of 16 amino acids. DNA for the CDR3: TGCGCCAGCAGCCAAGTCGGACAGGGGGCGCACACTGAAGCTTTCTTT. This sequence encodes CASSQVGQGAHTEAFF.

This rearrangement joins TRBV9 to TRBJ2-7; 9 nucleotides line up with TRBD2. The germline V gene encodes CDR1 SGDLS and CDR2 YYNGEE. CDR3 size: 15 residues. Trimming removed 4 bases from V and 3 bases from J; junction bases left unmatched: 8. CDR3 amino acids: CASSLGTSPVYEQYF. The CDR3 nucleotides read TGTGCCAGCAGCCTAGGGACTAGCCCCGTCTACGAGCAGTACTTC.

This chain links TRBV3-1 with TRBJ1-2; D is undetermined. The CDR3 runs 12 residues. Germline V gives CDR1 LGHDT, CDR2 YNNKEL (reference sequence). V was cut by 1 base and J by 8 bases, with 8 bases left in between. The CDR3 DNA reads as TGTGCCAGCAGCCAAGGAGGGAGCGGCTACACCTTC. This gives the protein CASSQGGSGYTF.

The CDR3 is CSARDLGGPGEKLFF. In DNA form, the CDR3 reads TGCAGTGCTAGAGATCTTGGGGGGCCGGGTGAAAAACTGTTTTTT. The V call is TRBV20-1, the J call TRBJ1-4; maybe TRBD1 (6 bases). The V gene lost 0 bases and the J gene lost 7 bases, with 15 bases spanning the gap. In germline, CDR1 is DFQATT, CDR2 SNEGSKA (reference sequence). This CDR3 is built from 15 residues.

V usage is TRBV6-1 and J usage is TRBJ1-6, with a tentative D call TRBD1 (6 bases). V dropped 8 bases and J dropped 6 bases, with 14 bases sitting between them. The CDR3 totals 14 residues. The germline gives CDR1 MNHNS, CDR2 SASEGT. Here the CDR3 DNA reads TGTGCCAGCTCAACAGGGAGTGGTAATTCACCCCTCCACTTT. Protein: CASSTGSGNSPLHF.

This clonotype was found many times. This chain links TRBV19 with TRBJ1-1, with no clear D. The V gene lost 3 bases and the J gene lost 4 bases, with 12 bases spanning the gap. The length of the CDR3 is 14 residues. Germline-derived CDR1 and CDR2 are LNHDA and SQIVND (reference sequence). The CDR3 DNA reads TGTGCCAGTAGTATGGAGGGCCCGGGCACTGAAGCTTTCTTT. It encodes CASSMEGPGTEAFF.

The chain links TRBV27 to TRBJ2-6; D might be TRBD1 (5 bases). The germline V gene encodes CDR1 MNHEY and CDR2 SMNVEV (reference sequence). With 3 bases removed from V and 2 bases from J, the gap between germline ends came to 8 bases. This CDR3 spans 15 amino acids. CDR3 sequence: CASSFEQAGANVLTF. CDR3 in DNA: TGTGCCAGCAGTTTCGAACAGGCTGGGGCCAACGTCCTGACTTTC.

This clonotype was detected ten times or more. CDR3 in amino acids: CASSMGVNQGQFF. CDR3 DNA sequence: TGTGCCAGTAGTATGGGAGTAAATCAGGGGCAGTTCTTC. The chain employs TRBV19 and TRBJ2-1; D may be TRBD1 or TRBD2 (5 bases each). The CDR3 sequence is 13 residues long. V lost 3 bases and J 12 bases, leaving 15 bases between the germline ends. Germline CDR1 is LNHDA and CDR2 is SQIVND (reference sequence). Combining the CDR3 with reference TRBV19 and TRBJ2-1 gives the whole variable domain DGGITQSPKYLFRKEGQNVTLSCEQNLNHDAMYWYRQDPGQGLRLIYYSQIVNDFQKGDIAEGYSVSREKKESFPLTVTSAQKNPTAFYLCASSMGVNQGQFFGPGTRLTVL.

This clonotype was recorded many times. This chain links TRBV19 with TRBJ1-2, with D possibly TRBD1 on 6 matching bases. CDR3 size: 15 residues. Germline CDR1 LNHDA, CDR2 SQIVND (reference sequence). The V and J ends lost 6 bases and 8 bases respectively, with 22 bases between them. CDR3 nucleotides: TGTGCCAGTAGATCGAACGACGGGGGGCTAAGCGGCTACACCTTC. Protein sequence: CASRSNDGGLSGYTF.

This clonotype came up a few times. The chain combines TRBV10-3 with TRBJ1-6; maybe TRBD1 (5 bases). Trimming cost V 10 bases and J 4 bases, with 26 bases left between them. The V gene's germline CDR1 is ENHRY and CDR2 SYGVKD. The CDR3 has 18 amino acids. Here the CDR3 reads CASSSSTGAGGYNSPLHF. In DNA, the CDR3 is TGTGCCAGCAGCTCCTCGACCGGGGCCGGAGGGTATAATTCACCCCTCCACTTT.

V gene TRBV29-1 combines with J gene TRBJ1-1, with no clear D. The CDR3 spans 14 residues. The V and J ends lost 6 bases and 1 base respectively, with 15 bases between them. Germline V gene lookup returns CDR1 SQVTM and CDR2 ANQGSEA. The CDR3 bases are TGCAGCGTGAAACTCGACGGGAAGAACACTGAAGCTTTCTTT. This gives the protein CSVKLDGKNTEAFF.